These 15 T cell receptor beta chains share one sample of origin, sequenced in a study of regulatory T cells in long-lasting Graves disease. Stated time point: newly diagnosed GD, antithyroid drugs for less than 3 months. After RNA was extracted from PBMCs, the TCR library was made from it. According to the study, TCR beta libraries were built with iRepertoire HTBI primers and CDR3-region Arm-PCR. TCRdb processed the multiplex PCR reads anew with MiXCR; each CDR3 protein has one entry. The sample consists of about 320,000 distinct CDR3 sequences, over 15% of them appearing once. The specimen comprised peripheral blood mononuclear cells (PBMCs), sampled at new diagnosis, from a patient treated with antithyroid drugs. The source is a female donor with Graves disease.

The chain carries TRBV20-1 and TRBJ2-1, with 7 bases fitting TRBD2. Germline V gene sequence: CDR1 DFQATT, CDR2 SNEGSKA (reference sequence). Unmatched junction bases numbered 2, after V lost 5 bases and J lost 10 bases. The CDR3 contains 10 residues. The CDR3 nucleotides read TGCAGTGCTGTCGGGGGGGAGCAGTTCTTC. Encoded protein: CSAVGGEQFF.

A few counts support this clonotype. It differs at one base from a far larger clone, so likely a read error. The V gene is TRBV12-3 or TRBV12-4, the J gene TRBJ2-1; 7 nucleotides line up with TRBD2. The J segment lost 13 bases and the V segment lost 3 bases, leaving 15 bases of the junction unmatched. This CDR3 is built from 15 residues. CDR3 region: CASSFERESEETQFF. For the CDR3, the DNA is TGTGCCAGCAGTTTCGAGCGGGAATCCGAAGAGACCCAGTTCTTC.

This clonotype was observed many times. This chain joins TRBV11-2 and TRBJ2-1; unclear D gene. The CDR3 covers 14 residues. Trimming cost V 3 bases and J 4 bases, with 10 bases left between them. Germline V gene sequence: CDR1 SGHAT, CDR2 FQNNGV. Here the CDR3 DNA reads TGTGCCAGCAGCTTCCTGGCCCTGTACAATGAGCAGTTCTTC. Protein sequence: CASSFLALYNEQFF.

At least ten counts were recorded for this clonotype. This CDR3 is CASSSRGTDSYNEQFF. The CDR3 nucleotides read TGTGCCAGCAGCTCCCGGGGGACTGACTCCTACAATGAGCAGTTCTTC. The chain combines TRBV7-9 with TRBJ2-1, with a weak D call TRBD2 (6 bases). The CDR3 contains 16 residues. Germline assignment: CDR1 SEHNR and CDR2 FQNEAQ (reference sequence). V gave up 4 bases and J gave up 0 bases, with 13 bases separating them. The full variable domain, its missing parts supplied by reference TRBV7-9 and TRBJ2-1, is DTGVSQNPRHKITKRGQNVTFRCDPISEHNRLYWYRQTLGQGPEFLTYFQNEAQLEKSRLLSDRFSAERPKGSFSTLEIQRTEQGDSAMYLCASSSRGTDSYNEQFFGPGTRLTVL.

The gene calls are TRBV9 and TRBJ1-2, with unresolved D. V was shortened by 7 bases and J by 5 bases, with 15 bases between the two germline ends. Germline V lookup: CDR1 SGDLS, CDR2 YYNGEE. There are 13 residues in the CDR3. CDR3 bases: TGTGCCAGCGAGTCTGGGATGGGTTATGGCTACACCTTC. This gives the protein CASESGMGYGYTF.

This clonotype was seen ten or more times. This sequence joins TRBV6-1 and TRBJ2-5; 8 positions match TRBD2. The CDR3 sequence is 18 residues long. The germline V gene encodes CDR1 MNHNS and CDR2 SASEGT. V was clipped by 7 bases and J by 1 base; unmatched bases: 17. CDR3 DNA: TGTGCCAGCATGAGGGGGATTCCGGGACTAGGACCCCAAGAGACCCAGTACTTC. This codes for CASMRGIPGLGPQETQYF.

Ten or more counts support this clonotype. This chain connects TRBV3-1 to TRBJ2-7; perhaps TRBD2 as D (6 bases). V lost 4 bases to trimming and J lost 3 bases, with 10 bases between them. CDR3 length equals 13 residues. Per the germline V gene, CDR1 is LGHDT and CDR2 is YNNKEL (reference sequence). This CDR3 is CASSRGMLYEQYF. The DNA for the CDR3 is TGTGCCAGCAGCCGCGGGATGCTCTACGAGCAGTACTTC.

This clonotype was observed a few times. This may come from a read error, since a much larger clone is one base off. The rearrangement joins TRBV3-1 to TRBJ1-1, with a possible D match to TRBD1 (5 bases). The V gene's germline CDR1 is LGHDT and CDR2 YNNKEL (reference sequence). Trimming left V 3 bases short and J 6 bases short, with 17 bases between. The CDR3 covers 15 residues. This chain's CDR3 is CASSHSFRDGPEAFF. Here the CDR3 DNA reads TGTGCCAGCAGCCATTCATTTAGGGACGGTCCTGAAGCTTTCTTT.

There are a few counts of this clonotype. This chain connects TRBV7-9 to TRBJ1-5, with TRBD1 as a possible D gene (6 bases). V was shortened by 4 bases and J by 3 bases, with 10 bases between the two germline ends. This CDR3 has 14 residues. Germline CDR1 and CDR2: SEHNR and FQNEAQ (reference sequence). The DNA for the CDR3 is TGTGCCAGCAGCTCGGGGGCGGCCAATCAGCCCCAGCATTTT. It specifies CASSSGAANQPQHF.

This clonotype came up many times. The rearrangement links TRBV28 to TRBJ2-1; D might be TRBD1 (5 bases). Trimming stripped 3 bases from V and 5 bases from J, with 14 bases between. This CDR3 contains 15 residues. From germline, CDR1 is MDHEN and CDR2 SYDVKM. The CDR3 DNA reads as TGTGCCAGCAGTTTCAGGACATTGATCAACAATGAGCAGTTCTTC. Residues: CASSFRTLINNEQFF.

The rearrangement uses TRBV7-8 and TRBJ1-2, with D possibly matching TRBD1 (5 bases). Germline V gene sequence: CDR1 SGHVS, CDR2 FQNEAQ. CDR3 length: 16 amino acids. Trimming took 4 bases from V and 6 from J, leaving 21 bases between them. The CDR3: CASSSGPDARGNGYTF. As DNA, the CDR3 is TGTGCCAGCAGCTCGGGCCCAGACGCTAGGGGCAATGGCTACACCTTC.

This clonotype was seen repeatedly, ten times or more. The chain joins TRBV2 to TRBJ1-1; D remains unclear. CDR1 is SNHLY, CDR2 FYNNEI, per germline. The CDR3 covers 12 residues. Deletions cut 2 bases from V and 3 bases from J, with 4 bases between. The chain's CDR3 is CASSEYHTEAFF. In nucleotides, the CDR3 is TGTGCCAGCAGTGAATATCACACTGAAGCTTTCTTT.

The rearrangement joins TRBV27 to TRBJ2-7, with 13 bases fitting TRBD2. Germline V gene lookup returns CDR1 MNHEY and CDR2 SMNVEV (reference sequence). V dropped 1 base and J dropped 7; count of bases not matched to a gene: 7. This CDR3 has 16 amino acids. In DNA form, the CDR3 reads TGTGCCAGCAGTTTATTCCGGACTAGCGGGAGTAAAGAGCAGTACTTC. This gives the protein CASSLFRTSGSKEQYF.

There are many counts of this clonotype. The chain combines TRBV5-5 with TRBJ2-1; the match to TRBD1 covers 7 bases. The trim removed 5 bases at V and 3 bases at J, leaving 14 bases unmatched. This CDR3 contains 17 residues. Germline V gene lookup returns CDR1 SGHKS and CDR2 YYEKEE (reference sequence). Here the CDR3 reads CASSRLLRDRVYNEQFF. As DNA, the CDR3 is TGTGCCAGCAGTAGACTGTTACGGGACAGAGTCTACAATGAGCAGTTCTTC. Full variable domain (remainder filled in from reference TRBV5-5 and TRBJ2-1): DAGVTQSPTHLIKTRGQQVTLRCSPISGHKSVSWYQQVLGQGPQFIFQYYEKEERGRGNFPDRFSARQFPNYSSELNVNALLLGDSALYLCASSRLLRDRVYNEQFFGPGTRLTVL.

Many counts were recorded for this clonotype. The chain employs TRBV11-2 and TRBJ1-1; D call uncertain. The V gene lost 2 bases and the J gene lost 0 bases, with 4 bases spanning the gap. The CDR3 has 13 amino acids. The germline CDR1 and CDR2 sequences are SGHAT and FQNNGV. In nucleotides, the CDR3 is TGTGCCAGCAGCTTAACCTTGAACACTGAAGCTTTCTTT. Translated: CASSLTLNTEAFF.